The sequence of this T cell receptor beta chain was determined in a study of T cell responses to AZD1222 COVID-19 vaccine. A word on this clone: Its antigen is not known.

Germline-derived CDR1 and CDR2 are DFQATT and SNEGSKA (reference sequence). The CDR3 consists of 11 residues. The V and J ends lost 0 bases and 8 bases respectively, with 7 bases between them. Broader study findings: Donors were largely white British and mainly female; clonal diversity was possibly underestimated. At baseline, just a handful of AZD1222 recipients tested seropositive.

Data came from immunoSEQ multiplex PCR; TCRdb stores just in-frame clones and leaves some out. This sample has roughly 150,000 clones, with around 88% found just once. This clonotype was sampled from an adult who received the AZD1222 COVID-19 vaccine. The sequences come from peripheral blood, collected 28 days after the second AZD1222 dose. The chain recombines TRBV20-1 with TRBJ1-1; D gene unclear. CDR3: CSARDLSEAFF. The CDR3 DNA is TGCAGTGCTAGAGATCTTTCCGAAGCTTTCTTT.